The 16 T cell receptor beta chains in this list originate from one sample, sequenced in a study of blood T cell repertoires in COVID-19. The table came from immunoSEQ multiplex PCR; TCRdb's copy has only in-frame clones and leaves some out. The repertoire holds fewer than 250,000 clones, with 85% as singletons. The sequenced sample was PBMCs or T cells enriched from blood (not recorded which). The receptors were gathered from a woman aged 45-65 years with acute COVID-19.

The chain couples TRBV7-8 to TRBJ2-7; 7 bases are a match to TRBD2. This CDR3 is built from 15 residues. With 1 base clipped from V and 6 bases from J, the junction kept 9 bases outside the gene matches. Germline CDR1 is SGHVS and CDR2 is FQNEAQ. This CDR3 reads CASSLVPAGSFEQYF. DNA of the CDR3: TGTGCCAGCAGCTTAGTACCAGCGGGATCGTTCGAGCAGTACTTC.

The rearrangement uses TRBV9 and TRBJ2-1; 7 bases line up with TRBD2. J lost 6 bases, V lost 3 bases, and 15 bases had no gene match. The germline CDR1 and CDR2 sequences are SGDLS and YYNGEE. The CDR3 covers 17 residues. In nucleotides, the CDR3 is TGTGCCAGCAGCGACCGAGGACTAGTTGAGGGTGGCAATGAGCAGTTCTTC. Protein sequence: CASSDRGLVEGGNEQFF.

The rearrangement uses TRBV12-3 or TRBV12-4 and TRBJ1-1; 7 positions agree with TRBD1. V dropped 6 bases and J dropped 8; count of bases not matched to a gene: 3. The CDR3 extends over 11 amino acids. The CDR3 protein is CASSPGQEAFF. CDR3 nucleotide sequence: TGTGCCAGCAGCCCGGGACAGGAAGCTTTCTTT.

Comments on this clone: The same CDR3 is also encoded by other DNA sequences in this sample. This sequence joins TRBV9 and TRBJ1-2, with 7 bases aligning to TRBD1. The ends lost 3 bases at V and 3 bases at J; junction bases unmatched: 2. The germline V gene encodes CDR1 SGDLS and CDR2 YYNGEE. This CDR3 spans 13 amino acids. CDR3 bases: TGTGCCAGCAGCGAGGGGACAGACTATGGCTACACCTTC. The encoded protein is CASSEGTDYGYTF.

The sample holds one count of this clone. J is TRBJ2-3 and V is TRBV18; the match to TRBD1 covers 7 bases. From germline, CDR1 is KGHSH and CDR2 LQKENI. The J segment lost 1 base and the V segment lost 4 bases, leaving 8 bases of the junction unmatched. This CDR3 has 16 residues. The CDR3 spells CASSLKGQGGTDTQYF. The CDR3 DNA is TGTGCCAGCTCACTTAAGGGGCAGGGGGGCACAGATACGCAGTATTTT.

This chain connects TRBV29-1 to TRBJ1-1; 8 nucleotides agree with TRBD1. This CDR3 has 15 residues. Per the germline V gene, CDR1 is SQVTM and CDR2 is ANQGSEA. J gave up 3 bases and V 0 bases, and 6 bases lay outside the gene matches. The CDR3, as DNA: TGCAGCGTTGAAGATGGGACAGGATTGTACACTGAAGCTTTCTTT. Translating it yields CSVEDGTGLYTEAFF.

This chain joins TRBV15 and TRBJ2-2, with 8 positions matching TRBD2. J gave up 4 bases and V 0 bases, and 7 bases lay outside the gene matches. Germline V gene lookup returns CDR1 LNHNV and CDR2 YYDKDF (reference sequence). This CDR3 region has 17 residues. CDR3: CATSRDREGPSTGELFF. CDR3 in DNA: TGTGCCACCAGCAGAGATCGGGAGGGTCCGAGCACCGGGGAGCTGTTTTTT.

The chain employs TRBV6-2 or TRBV6-3 and TRBJ2-3, with 10 bases identical to TRBD2. The CDR3 spans 17 residues. CDR1 is MNHEY, CDR2 SVGEGT, per germline. J was trimmed by 2 bases and V by 1 base; bases with no gene match: 6. The CDR3 sequence: CASSYLILAGITDTQYF. The CDR3 coding sequence is TGTGCCAGCAGTTACTTGATACTAGCGGGGATCACAGATACGCAGTATTTT.

The chain is built from TRBV29-1 and TRBJ1-1; TRBD1 aligns across 7 bases. V dropped 3 bases and J dropped 1; count of bases not matched to a gene: 8. Germline V lookup: CDR1 SQVTM, CDR2 ANQGSEA. This CDR3 region has 15 residues. Written as DNA, the CDR3 is TGCAGCGTTGAGGGGGAGACAGGGCCGAACACTGAAGCTTTCTTT. Its protein product is CSVEGETGPNTEAFF.

The chain recombines TRBV6-5 with TRBJ1-2; D gene unclear. With 6 bases removed from V and 2 bases from J, the gap between germline ends came to 10 bases. Germline CDR1 and CDR2: MNHEY and SVGAGI. The CDR3 consists of 13 residues. This chain's CDR3 is CASSLRVNYGYTF. DNA for the CDR3: TGTGCCAGCAGCTTACGGGTAAACTATGGCTACACCTTC.

This clone has a single count. The V call is TRBV7-9, the J call TRBJ1-1; 10 bases agree with TRBD1. CDR1 is SEHNR, CDR2 FQNEAQ, per germline (reference sequence). CDR3 length: 14 amino acids. V trimming: 5 bases; J trimming: 4 bases; junction bases outside the gene matches: 4. CDR3 sequence (DNA): TGTGCCAGCAGCAGACAGGGGGCAGGCACTGAAGCTTTCTTT. This encodes CASSRQGAGTEAFF.

The genes are TRBV29-1 and TRBJ2-7, with TRBD1 matching over 8 bases. The CDR3 is 11 amino acids. In germline, CDR1 is SQVTM, CDR2 ANQGSEA. V lost 7 bases to trimming and J lost 9 bases; unmatched junction nucleotides: 8. The CDR3 sequence is CSGLTGDGQYF. The CDR3 DNA is TGCAGCGGCTTGACAGGGGACGGGCAGTACTTC.

The rearrangement links TRBV6-2 or TRBV6-3 to TRBJ1-1; D perhaps matches TRBD1 (5 bases). Germline values: CDR1 MNHEY, CDR2 SVGEGT. This CDR3 is 15 amino acids long. V gave up 2 bases and J gave up 3 bases, with 13 bases separating them. In DNA form, the CDR3 reads TGTGCCAGCAGTTACGGGTGGGGCGGGGACACTGAAGCTTTCTTT. Translating it yields CASSYGWGGDTEAFF.

The V gene is TRBV11-3, the J gene TRBJ2-2; the match to TRBD2 covers 8 bases. Germline loops: CDR1 SGHNT, CDR2 YENEEA. V shed 1 base, J shed 6 bases, and the junction held 10 bases outside the gene matches. The CDR3 length is 17 residues. Here the CDR3 DNA reads TGTGCCAGCAGCTTAGGGAGGACTAGCATTTGGTCCGGGGAGCTGTTTTTT. Translation gives CASSLGRTSIWSGELFF.

This clone occurred once. The chain carries TRBV5-4 and TRBJ2-5, with D perhaps matching TRBD2 (6 bases). The CDR3 runs 15 residues. The germline V and J ends were trimmed by 3 bases and 4 bases, with 16 bases remaining between them. CDR1 is SGHNT, CDR2 YYREEE, per germline (reference sequence). The CDR3, as DNA: TGTGCCAGCAGCTCGCGTGGAGGGAGTATAGAGACCCAGTACTTC. Protein: CASSSRGGSIETQYF.

The rearrangement joins TRBV7-2 to TRBJ2-5, with 8 bases lining up with TRBD1. The CDR3 sequence is 15 residues long. J lost 9 bases, V lost 5 bases, and 14 bases had no gene match. Germline CDR1 and CDR2: SGHTA and FQGNSA. In DNA form, the CDR3 reads TGTGCCAGCAGCCTGGTACCGGGACAGGTGAGGGCCCAGTACTTC. The encoded protein is CASSLVPGQVRAQYF.